This T cell receptor beta chain derives from a study of shared clonotypes between healthy human individuals. Some 27,000 T cell genomes, or approximately 0.2 ug DNA, went into the sorted-subset replicate PCRs. Produced via immunoSEQ multiplex PCR; TCRdb's table is partial and in-frame only. Here the sample spans roughly 2.2 million clones, just over 90% being singletons. Whole-study findings and limits: Naive subsets typically showed greater estimated richness than memory subsets.

Details on this clone: Antigen unknown.

V lost 7 bases and J lost 2; bases outside the gene matches: 15. Germline loops: CDR1 MRHNA, CDR2 SNTAGT. The CDR3 contains 17 residues. A CD45RA-negative memory subset and a CD45RA+ naive subset were separated from the CD4+ cells. The specimen sequenced was naive CD4+ T cells from PBMCs. The subset was: CD45RA+ positively selected. The TCR sequence derives from a man aged 18 to 29 in good health. Some clones in this sample may be carry-over from other donors' samples. This sequence joins TRBV6-4 and TRBJ2-5; 8 nucleotides align to TRBD2. In nucleotides, the CDR3 is TGTGCCAGCACGACTGCGGGAGGAGGTCCTCGGCAAGAGACCCAGTACTTC. It encodes CASTTAGGGPRQETQYF.